The source of this T cell receptor (beta chain) is a study of blood T cell repertoires in COVID-19. About the study: Material from acute and convalescent COVID-19 was sourced from the United States, Italy and Spain.

The germline CDR1 and CDR2 sequences are MDHEN and SYDVKM. The CDR3 totals 15 residues. V trimming: 6 bases; J trimming: 8 bases; junction bases outside the gene matches: 12. Original processing notes: Amplification of reference gene primers provided the estimated nucleated cell counts. Some clones are missing from TCRdb's copy, which holds only in-frame ones; the method was immunoSEQ multiplex PCR. V, J and clone size derive from that table, while D and trimming were established from the DNA sequence. The profile shows 200,000 to 250,000 clones, 82% of them singletons. The chain recombines TRBV28 with TRBJ2-2; 7 bases are shared with TRBD1. This TCR was recovered from a woman between 18 and 30 years old with acute or convalescent COVID-19. Sequenced input: peripheral blood. CDR3 bases: TGTGCCAGCAGACTAAACAGGGGCACAGGGGGGGAGCTGTTTTTT. Protein product: CASRLNRGTGGELFF.